This T cell receptor beta chain emerged from a study of cytomegalovirus exposure and HLA in healthy donors. General study findings and limits: A later analysis showed that HLA-associated TCR beta chains had undergone more clonal expansion than equally common others. The authors assumed roughly uniform sequencing depth across donors for presence/absence analyses. The authors considered a cluster of highly shared sequence variants likely to be a sequencing artifact.

The V end lost 7 bases, the J end lost 6 bases, and 12 bases lay between the germline ends. Germline V gene data show CDR1 as SNHLY and CDR2 as FYNNEI. CDR3 length: 12 amino acids. A multiplex PCR was run with 60 Vbeta primers and 13 Jbeta primers. Using immunoSEQ multiplex PCR, the repertoire was profiled, and TCRdb retains in-frame clones only, with some absent. This sample has a few hundred thousand clones, with just under 85% found just once. With respect to this clone: No antigen is known for it.

The chain recombines TRBV2 with TRBJ1-1, with D perhaps matching TRBD1 (6 bases). Sequencing input: PBMCs. The sequence was collected from a woman in her 40s in good health and CMV-seronegative. The CDR3 protein is CASNEGGPEAFF. The CDR3 DNA is TGTGCCAGCAATGAGGGGGGTCCTGAAGCTTTCTTT.